This T cell receptor (beta chain) was captured by sequencing in a study of T cells expressing NK-cell markers. About the research overall: Seven HCMV-seropositive donors and one seronegative donor made up the eight sequenced donors. Whole-study findings and limits: CD8+ T cells in 5 or 6 donors included dominant NKG2C+ clonotypes at 1.0-7.0%. Leadership of the CD3+CD56-NKG2C+ fraction also belonged to these clonotypes in several donors.

About this clonotype itself: What it binds is unknown.

The CDR3 consists of 14 residues. Germline values: CDR1 SGHRS, CDR2 YFSETQ. Using the 5' RACE reads, TCRdb records one entry per CDR3 protein without DNA. The listing contains fewer than 550,000 distinct CDR3 sequences. The chain uses TRBV5-1 and TRBJ2-3. This receptor was obtained from a woman between 50 and 59 years old in good health. The sample taken for sequencing was blood T cells: a sorted CD56 or NKG2C T cell subset, CD4+ or CD8+ T cells, or bulk PBMC T cells (not recorded which). CDR3 amino acids: CASSTRYGENTQYF.